This paragraph reports one T cell receptor beta chain. There are many counts of this clonotype. No cognate antigen has been identified for it. No base-level quality is on record; no much larger clone is a single base apart. The sample is drawn from a study of neurological immune-mediated disorders (dated by TCRdb to the late 2010s). A note on the overall study: Among the roughly 35 multiple sclerosis patients, about 30 had relapsing-remitting MS and 3 had secondary progressive MS. Peripheral blood TCR-beta repertoires from patients with HTLV-I-associated myelopathy (HAM/TSP), patients with multiple sclerosis, and healthy controls were compared in the study using UMI-based sequencing. The approximately 96 TCR-beta libraries covered PBMC samples along with longitudinal samples, technical triplicates, and paired sorted CD4+ and CD8+ T-cell subsets. Each longitudinal HAM/TSP and healthy donor was sampled at 3 time-points spaced at about 3-45 month intervals. Of the 68 subjects in the cohort, around 15 were HAM/TSP patients, about 34 were multiple sclerosis patients, and some 20 were healthy controls. Findings and caveats that apply to the study as a whole: The MS cluster was not associated with any clinical or MRI features, and the authors stated that larger cohorts are needed. Expanded clones from different subjects shared no identical CDR3 amino acid sequences, which suggests that TCR-beta repertoires were private in all groups. TCR clonal expansion was highest in HAM/TSP patients and lowest in MS patients, with MS patients falling below even healthy controls. Phylogenetic analysis grouped repertoires from 18 of 34 MS patients into a cluster of related CDR3 sequences, suggesting a possible repertoire-level signature.

V is reduced by 2 bases and J by 4 bases, leaving a spacing of 12 bases between them. From its cysteine to its phenylalanine, the CDR3 spans 14 amino acids. Left in the record is the CDR3 DNA by itself, 42 bases read in frame from the first base. Looking up the germline V gene (reference sequence) yields CDR1 DFQATT and CDR2 SNEGSKA. This sample's time point label indicates: longitudinal time-point 3. For the unsorted PBMC libraries, 2 million PBMCs were stored in RNAlater at -80 degrees C until RNA extraction and were used to generate the libraries. Multiple sclerosis patients were enrolled in a US clinical protocol under which disease progression was evaluated by magnetic resonance imaging. Peripheral blood underwent Ficoll-Hypaque density gradient centrifugation to isolate PBMCs, which were then cryopreserved in liquid nitrogen. cDNA was synthesized by template-switch 5'RACE using a primer carrying a 10-nucleotide random unique molecular identifier by which each TCR transcript was tagged. Every sequencing run yielded over 190 million TCR-beta sequences covering 15-18 subjects. The RNeasy kit was used for extraction of total RNA. TCR-beta VDJ regions were amplified with primers for the TCR constant region and the 5'RACE anchor, using the KAPA Real-time Library Amplification kit. Sample indexes and Illumina adaptors were added in a first PCR, after which library yield was increased in a second PCR. After Ampure bead purification, the TCR product of roughly 650 bp was size-selected on a 2% E-gel SizeSelection system. Before pooling, libraries had their quality checked on a Bioanalyzer, their concentration measured with Qubit, and their quantity determined with the Kapa Library Quantification kit. An Illumina HiSeq 2500 sequenced the libraries paired-end 2 x 150 bp. To increase sequence diversity, roughly 25-31% phiX was spiked into each library pool. In the original analysis: The UMI-based MiGEC pipeline processed quality-filtered reads and removed over 75% of raw TCR sequences during error correction. IMGT germline references were used for aligning VDJ genes, and each clonotype was defined as a unique CDR3 amino acid sequence together with its V-J genes. VDJtools evaluated clonal expansion, Shannon diversity and CDR3 relatedness (CalcPairwiseDistances, ClusterSamples); CLCbio workbench built phylogenetic trees. Expanded clones were defined as having at least 8 unique UMIs, based on coefficient-of-variation modelling across technical triplicates. Using fastp at Q25 and MiXCR, TCRdb reprocessed the public reads and kept productive beta chains. All rows with the same CDR3 protein become a single entry with the most common DNA and genes. The V and J calls and clone size are TCRdb's, not the authors'. This sample lists 84,000 or so distinct CDR3 sequences; under 4.5% were detected once. Together, the top ten hold approximately 5.8% of the sample.

The rearrangement combines TRBV20-1 with TRBJ1-5; the D gene lacks a confident call. Sequenced: PBMCs. The clonotype originates from a woman aged 60 to 75 with multiple sclerosis. The nucleotide sequence reads TGCAGTGCTAGATCGGGGTATGGGAATCAGCCCCAGCATTTT. This translates into CSARSGYGNQPQHF.